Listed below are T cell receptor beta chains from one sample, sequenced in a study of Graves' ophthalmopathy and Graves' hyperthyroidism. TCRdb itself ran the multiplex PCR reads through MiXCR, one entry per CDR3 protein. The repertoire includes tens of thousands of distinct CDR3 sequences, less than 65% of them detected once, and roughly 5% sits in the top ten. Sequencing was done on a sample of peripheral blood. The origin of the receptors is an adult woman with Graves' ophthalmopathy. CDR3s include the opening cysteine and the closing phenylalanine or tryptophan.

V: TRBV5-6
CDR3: CASSTWTDTIDEQFF

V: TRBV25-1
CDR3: CASSDLESGWTNEKLFF

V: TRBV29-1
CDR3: CSVEGVGGNQPQHF

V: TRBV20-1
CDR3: CSVRSGTSGSHEQYF

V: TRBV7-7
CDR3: CASSTGQGASYNSPLHF

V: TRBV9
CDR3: CASSETSGGSGETQYF

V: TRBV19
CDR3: CAGSGGVGGPAYEQHF

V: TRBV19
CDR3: CASSKGQGGTDTQYF

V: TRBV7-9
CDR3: CASSRTSGKYEQYF

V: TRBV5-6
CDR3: CASSFQGLNEQFF

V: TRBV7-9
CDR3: CASSLSLSSGANVLTF

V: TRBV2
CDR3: CASVGQGAHEQFF

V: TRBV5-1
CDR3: CASSLLGGGGNQPQHF

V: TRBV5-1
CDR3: CASSPGLAAYNEQYF

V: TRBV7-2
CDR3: CASGGLAESTDTQYF

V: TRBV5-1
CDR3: CASSLAGGGTGANVLTF

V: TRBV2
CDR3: CASSYGGRERQYF

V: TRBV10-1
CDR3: CASSGGAPPCSYEQYF

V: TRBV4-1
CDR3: CASSREPGDTGELFF

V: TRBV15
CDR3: CATSPRFTANSPLHF

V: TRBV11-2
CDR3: CASSLWTVSGYTF

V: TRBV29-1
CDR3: CSVDQPTGELFF

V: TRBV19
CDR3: CASTPWGQGSGPQHF

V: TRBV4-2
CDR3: CASSQDLFSGAGGGTEAFF

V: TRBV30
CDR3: CAWKGQSNQPQHF

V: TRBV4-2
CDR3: CASSQEGWDRAFLQYF

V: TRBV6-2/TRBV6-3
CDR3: CASSYPDSGANVLTF

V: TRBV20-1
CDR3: CSARTVDTGELFF

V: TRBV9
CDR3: CASSPQGLAGVASGELFF

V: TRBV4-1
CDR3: CASSPRLAGYTGELFF

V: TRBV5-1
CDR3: CASSLLTSGTHNEQYF